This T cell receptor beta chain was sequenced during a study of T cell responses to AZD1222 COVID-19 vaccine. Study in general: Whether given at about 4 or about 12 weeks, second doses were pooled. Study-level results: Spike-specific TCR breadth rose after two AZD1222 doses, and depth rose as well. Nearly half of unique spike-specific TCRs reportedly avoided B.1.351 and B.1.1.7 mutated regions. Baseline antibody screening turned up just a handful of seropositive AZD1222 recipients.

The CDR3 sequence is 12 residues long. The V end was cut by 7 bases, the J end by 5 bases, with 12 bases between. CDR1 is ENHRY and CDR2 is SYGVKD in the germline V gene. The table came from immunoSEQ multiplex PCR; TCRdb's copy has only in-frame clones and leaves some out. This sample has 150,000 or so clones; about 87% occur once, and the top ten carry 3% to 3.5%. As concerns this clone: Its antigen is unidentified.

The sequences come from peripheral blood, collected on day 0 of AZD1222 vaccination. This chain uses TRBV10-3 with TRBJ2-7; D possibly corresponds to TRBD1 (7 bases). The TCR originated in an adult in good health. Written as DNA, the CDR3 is TGTGCCATCACTCCAGGGGGGAACGAGCAGTACTTC. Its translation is CAITPGGNEQYF.